A selection of T cell receptor beta chains follows, all from one sample in a study of shared clonotypes between healthy human individuals. Some clones are missing from TCRdb's copy, which holds only in-frame ones; the method was immunoSEQ multiplex PCR. In the table there are about 1.5 million clones, roughly 96% of which are singletons. Sequenced sample: naive CD4+ T cells sorted from blood. These receptors came from a young man in good health. Both conserved end residues are part of each CDR3.

v_call cdr3_length cdr3_aa
TRBV18 16 CASSPMNRGSGGEQYF
TRBV6-1 12 CASSFPLATQYF
TRBV2 14 CASSARATVDEQFF
TRBV5-1 16 CASSFGLAGVAETQYF
TRBV7-9 14 CASSLRTGTDTQYF
TRBV28 11 CASSRTGARYF
TRBV19 14 CASSIGQGTDTQYF
TRBV5-4 16 CASSRPGLAESYEQCF
TRBV9 18 CASSAHAGGQGANQPQHF
TRBV19 14 CATRPGDLSYEQYF
TRBV28 16 CASRPPARAPGDEQFF
TRBV10-3 14 CAISESGGDQPQHF
TRBV7-3 16 CASSLPADSDTGELFF
TRBV11-2 17 CASSLDLGDRFNYGYTF
TRBV7-9 17 CASSLAPLAGAPDTQYF
TRBV9 12 CASSVVGETQYF
TRBV7-9 19 CASSPRTSGRAPQKSEQFF
TRBV7-9 15 CASSTIRGQGEKLFF
TRBV18 15 CASSPRIATDEKLFF
TRBV2 14 CASRAALGGNTIYF
TRBV2 18 CASSLQQGWPYSNQPQHF
TRBV18 15 CASSTDRANTGELFF
TRBV30 15 CAWDLLAGVRNEQFF
TRBV5-1 14 CASSPLPGGDTQYF
TRBV5-5 16 CASRLSGGGAFYGYTF
TRBV28 15 CASSGGGDLNEKLFF
TRBV5-8 14 CASTAVGGPYGYTF
TRBV19 13 CASQGNWNQPQHF
TRBV7-2 15 CASSLEGLASYEQYF
TRBV5-1 14 CASSTGGGTWELFF
TRBV9 17 CASSVPRTVMNTGELFF
TRBV7-3 15 CASSLNRAQTGELFF
TRBV9 16 CASSVVGTSGPNEQFF
TRBV7-2 14 CASSLGGSLNEQFF
TRBV7-2 13 CASSLDLNYGYTF
TRBV11-2 14 CASSPGSRNQPQHF
TRBV5-4 14 CASSSDGNSRELFF
TRBV11-2 16 CASSQGLAGGTDTQYF
TRBV21-1 15 CASSKRQVSNEKLFF
TRBV18 14 CASSPDRGATEAFF